A selection of T cell receptor beta chains follows, all from one sample in a study of spatial heterogeneity in lung cancer. TCRdb reanalysed the 5' RACE reads using MiXCR and keeps one entry per CDR3 protein. The sample lists 9,500 to 12,000 distinct CDR3 sequences; roughly 15% were seen once. Sequenced here: lung tumor tissue, sampled at surgery. Every receptor here comes from a male donor with early-stage non-small cell lung cancer. The CDR3 runs from the conserved cysteine through the conserved F or W. Each record gives: V gene, D gene, J gene, clone size, CDR3 protein, CDR3 DNA. The D gene is left open where the match is weak. For some rows the clone size is stated as once, few or many, or as a class when expanded; others skip it.

v_call: TRBV27; d_call: TRBD2; j_call: TRBJ2-7; clone_size: few; cdr3_aa: CASRRGGGFYEQYF; cdr3_nt: TGTGCCAGCAGACGGGGGGGCGGTTTCTACGAGCAGTACTTC
v_call: TRBV27; d_call: TRBD1; j_call: TRBJ2-3; clone_size: many; cdr3_aa: CASSSGQVGSTQYF; cdr3_nt: TGTGCCAGCAGTTCAGGACAGGTGGGGAGTACGCAGTATTTT
v_call: TRBV4-1; d_call: NA; j_call: TRBJ2-7; clone_size: medium-sized; cdr3_aa: CASSQDSGGSYEQYF; cdr3_nt: TGCGCCAGCAGCCAAGATAGCGGAGGCTCCTACGAGCAGTACTTC
v_call: TRBV7-4; d_call: NA; j_call: TRBJ2-2; clone_size: few; cdr3_aa: CASSSYPSPFHIAGELFF; cdr3_nt: TGTGCCAGCAGCTCTTACCCCTCCCCCTTTCACATTGCCGGGGAGCTGTTTTTT
v_call: TRBV29-1; d_call: TRBD1; j_call: TRBJ2-3; clone_size: many; cdr3_aa: CSVEIWTGNTQYF; cdr3_nt: TGCAGCGTTGAAATATGGACAGGGAATACGCAGTATTTT
v_call: TRBV28; d_call: NA; j_call: TRBJ1-1; clone_size: NA; cdr3_aa: CASHDSPGDTEAFF; cdr3_nt: TGTGCCAGCCATGACTCACCCGGGGACACTGAAGCTTTCTTT
v_call: TRBV28; d_call: TRBD2; j_call: TRBJ2-3; clone_size: many; cdr3_aa: CASSPRLAGDTQYF; cdr3_nt: TGTGCCAGCAGTCCCAGACTAGCGGGAGATACGCAGTATTTT
v_call: TRBV7-3; d_call: NA; j_call: TRBJ1-1; clone_size: medium-sized; cdr3_aa: CASSLAPNTEAFF; cdr3_nt: TGTGCCAGCAGCTTAGCTCCGAACACTGAAGCTTTCTTT
v_call: TRBV7-8; d_call: TRBD2; j_call: TRBJ2-1; clone_size: many; cdr3_aa: CASSLENRRERIEQFF; cdr3_nt: TGTGCCAGCAGCTTAGAAAATCGGCGGGAGAGGATTGAGCAGTTCTTC
v_call: TRBV20-1; d_call: NA; j_call: TRBJ1-1; clone_size: medium-sized; cdr3_aa: CSASFRPSEAFF; cdr3_nt: TGCAGTGCCTCCTTCCGGCCTAGTGAAGCTTTCTTT
v_call: TRBV7-9; d_call: NA; j_call: TRBJ1-3; clone_size: many; cdr3_aa: CASSSLDRSSGNTIYF; cdr3_nt: TGTGCCAGCAGCTCTCTTGACCGGAGCTCTGGAAACACCATATATTTT
v_call: TRBV28; d_call: NA; j_call: TRBJ2-7; clone_size: medium-sized; cdr3_aa: CASSLARVPYEQYF; cdr3_nt: TGTGCCAGCAGTTTGGCCAGGGTCCCCTACGAGCAGTACTTC
v_call: TRBV10-3; d_call: NA; j_call: TRBJ1-5; clone_size: many; cdr3_aa: CAISGRDQPQHF; cdr3_nt: TGTGCCATCAGTGGCCGGGATCAGCCCCAGCATTTT
v_call: TRBV10-3; d_call: NA; j_call: TRBJ1-6; clone_size: many; cdr3_aa: CAISTDNSPLHF; cdr3_nt: TGTGCCATCTCGACTGATAATTCACCCCTCCACTTT
v_call: TRBV5-1; d_call: NA; j_call: TRBJ2-1; clone_size: many; cdr3_aa: CASSSAGPSYNEQFF; cdr3_nt: TGCGCCAGCAGCTCCGCGGGGCCTTCCTACAATGAGCAGTTCTTC
v_call: TRBV27; d_call: TRBD2; j_call: TRBJ2-3; clone_size: many; cdr3_aa: CASSSGLAGTDTQYF; cdr3_nt: TGTGCCAGCAGTTCCGGACTAGCGGGCACAGATACGCAGTATTTT
v_call: TRBV2; d_call: TRBD1; j_call: TRBJ2-2; clone_size: many; cdr3_aa: CASSQVGTGSNTGELFF; cdr3_nt: TGTGCCAGCAGCCAAGTCGGGACAGGCTCGAACACCGGGGAGCTGTTTTTT
v_call: TRBV28; d_call: TRBD2; j_call: TRBJ2-5; clone_size: medium-sized; cdr3_aa: CASSSPNTSGRETQYF; cdr3_nt: TGTGCCAGCAGTTCCCCTAATACTAGCGGGAGAGAGACCCAGTACTTC
v_call: TRBV20-1; d_call: NA; j_call: TRBJ1-6; clone_size: medium-sized; cdr3_aa: CSARDSGQGGNSPLHF; cdr3_nt: TGCAGTGCTAGAGATAGTGGGCAGGGAGGTAATTCACCCCTCCACTTT
v_call: TRBV12-3/TRBV12-4; d_call: TRBD1; j_call: TRBJ1-5; clone_size: NA; cdr3_aa: CASRLGQDNQPQHF; cdr3_nt: TGTGCCAGCAGATTAGGACAGGACAATCAGCCCCAGCATTTT
v_call: TRBV27; d_call: NA; j_call: TRBJ1-6; clone_size: medium-sized; cdr3_aa: CASTGLLNSPLHF; cdr3_nt: TGTGCCAGCACGGGACTGCTAAATTCACCCCTCCACTTT
v_call: TRBV7-2; d_call: NA; j_call: TRBJ2-5; clone_size: many; cdr3_aa: CASSKYQETQYF; cdr3_nt: TGTGCCAGCTCGAAGTACCAAGAGACCCAGTACTTC
v_call: TRBV7-3; d_call: TRBD2; j_call: TRBJ2-3; clone_size: few; cdr3_aa: CASSPAPSGGGTDTQYF; cdr3_nt: TGTGCCAGCAGCCCCGCCCCCAGCGGGGGGGGCACAGATACGCAGTATTTT
v_call: TRBV29-1; d_call: NA; j_call: TRBJ2-5; clone_size: NA; cdr3_aa: CSGLEQETQYF; cdr3_nt: TGCAGCGGACTAGAACAAGAGACCCAGTACTTC
v_call: TRBV7-2; d_call: NA; j_call: TRBJ2-3; clone_size: many; cdr3_aa: CASSLSTDTQYF; cdr3_nt: TGTGCCAGCAGCTTAAGTACAGATACGCAGTATTTT
v_call: TRBV29-1; d_call: NA; j_call: TRBJ2-5; clone_size: few; cdr3_aa: CSVDDGYQETQYF; cdr3_nt: TGCAGCGTTGACGACGGTTACCAAGAGACCCAGTACTTC
v_call: TRBV2; d_call: TRBD1; j_call: TRBJ2-1; clone_size: many; cdr3_aa: CASSEAFRDRGDNEQFF; cdr3_nt: TGTGCCAGCAGTGAAGCGTTCCGGGACAGGGGTGACAATGAGCAGTTCTTC
v_call: TRBV6-2/TRBV6-3; d_call: NA; j_call: TRBJ2-7; clone_size: few; cdr3_aa: CASASRVAYEQYF; cdr3_nt: TGTGCCAGCGCTTCCAGGGTGGCCTACGAGCAGTACTTC